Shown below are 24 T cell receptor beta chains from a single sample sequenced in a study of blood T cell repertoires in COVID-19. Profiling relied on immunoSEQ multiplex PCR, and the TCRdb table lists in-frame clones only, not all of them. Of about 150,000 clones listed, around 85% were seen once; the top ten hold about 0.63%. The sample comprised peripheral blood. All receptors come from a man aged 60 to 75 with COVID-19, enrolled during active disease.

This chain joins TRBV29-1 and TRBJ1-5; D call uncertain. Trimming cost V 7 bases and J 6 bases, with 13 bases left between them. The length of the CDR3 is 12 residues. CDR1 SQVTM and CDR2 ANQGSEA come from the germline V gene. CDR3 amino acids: CSALGSGQPQHF. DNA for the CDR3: TGCAGCGCACTCGGGAGTGGTCAGCCCCAGCATTTT. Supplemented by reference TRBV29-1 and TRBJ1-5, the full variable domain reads SAVISQKPSRDICQRGTSLTIQCQVDSQVTMMFWYRQQPGQSLTLIATANQGSEATYESGFVIDKFPISRPNLTFSTLTVSNMSPEDSSIYLCSALGSGQPQHFGDGTRLSIL.

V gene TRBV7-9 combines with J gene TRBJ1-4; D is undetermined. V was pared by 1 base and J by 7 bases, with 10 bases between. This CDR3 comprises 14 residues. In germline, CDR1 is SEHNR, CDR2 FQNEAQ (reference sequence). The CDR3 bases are TGTGCCAGCAGCTTAGGCAGAGACATTGAAAAACTGTTTTTT. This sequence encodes CASSLGRDIEKLFF.

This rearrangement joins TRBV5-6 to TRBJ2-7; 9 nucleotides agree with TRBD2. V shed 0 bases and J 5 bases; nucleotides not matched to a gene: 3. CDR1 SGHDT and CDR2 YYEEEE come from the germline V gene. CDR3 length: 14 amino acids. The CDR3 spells CASSLAGTSNEQYF. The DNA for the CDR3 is TGTGCCAGCAGCTTGGCTGGGACTAGCAACGAGCAGTACTTC. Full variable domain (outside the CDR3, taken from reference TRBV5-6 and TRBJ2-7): DAGVTQSPTHLIKTRGQQVTLRCSPKSGHDTVSWYQQALGQGPQFIFQYYEEEERQRGNFPDRFSGHQFPNYSSELNVNALLLGDSALYLCASSLAGTSNEQYFGPGTRLTVT.

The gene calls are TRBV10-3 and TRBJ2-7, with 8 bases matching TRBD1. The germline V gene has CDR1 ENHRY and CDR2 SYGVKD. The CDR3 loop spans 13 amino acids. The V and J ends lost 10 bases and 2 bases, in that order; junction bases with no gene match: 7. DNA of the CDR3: TGTGCCACGACTGGACAGGGACCCTACGAGCAGTACTTC. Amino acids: CATTGQGPYEQYF.

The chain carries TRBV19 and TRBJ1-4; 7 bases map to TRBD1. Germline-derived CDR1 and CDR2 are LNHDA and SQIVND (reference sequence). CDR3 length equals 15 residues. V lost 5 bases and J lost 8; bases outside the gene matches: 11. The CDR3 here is CASSARQGRTEKLFF. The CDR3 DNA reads TGTGCCAGTAGTGCTAGACAGGGTAGGACGGAAAAACTGTTTTTT.

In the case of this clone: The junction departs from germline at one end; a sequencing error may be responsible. Written as DNA, the CDR3 is TGTGCCAGCAGCCCGGACAGGGCAAAAGGGTATAGTTCACCCCTCCACTTT. Translation gives CASSPDRAKGYSSPLHF. The V gene is TRBV7-2, the J gene TRBJ1-6, with TRBD1 identical over 8 bases. There are 17 residues in the CDR3. Germline V lookup: CDR1 SGHTA, CDR2 FQGNSA.

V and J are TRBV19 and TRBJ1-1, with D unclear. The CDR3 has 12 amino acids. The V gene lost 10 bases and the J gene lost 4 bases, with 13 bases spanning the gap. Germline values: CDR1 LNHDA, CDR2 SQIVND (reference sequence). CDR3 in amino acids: CAKNRGGTEAFF. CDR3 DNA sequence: TGTGCCAAAAATCGGGGTGGCACTGAAGCTTTCTTT.

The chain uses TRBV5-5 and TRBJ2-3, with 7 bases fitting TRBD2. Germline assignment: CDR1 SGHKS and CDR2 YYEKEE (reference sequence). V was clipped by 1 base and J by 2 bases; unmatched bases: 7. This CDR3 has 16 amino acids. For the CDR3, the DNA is TGTGCCAGCAGCTTGCTGGGGGGGGTCCTCACAGATACGCAGTATTTT. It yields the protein CASSLLGGVLTDTQYF.

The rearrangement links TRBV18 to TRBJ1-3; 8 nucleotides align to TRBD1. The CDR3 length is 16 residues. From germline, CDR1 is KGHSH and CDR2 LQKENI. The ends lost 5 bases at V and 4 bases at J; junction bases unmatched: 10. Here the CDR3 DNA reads TGTGCCAGCTCATCTGCCGGGACAGGTTCGGGAAACACCATATATTTT. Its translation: CASSSAGTGSGNTIYF.

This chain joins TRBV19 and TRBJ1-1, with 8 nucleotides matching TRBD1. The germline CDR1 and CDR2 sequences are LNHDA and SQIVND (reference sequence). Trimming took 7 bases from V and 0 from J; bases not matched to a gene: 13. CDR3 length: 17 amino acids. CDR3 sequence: CASNNQGAALMNTEAFF. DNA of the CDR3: TGTGCCAGTAATAATCAGGGGGCGGCTCTGATGAACACTGAAGCTTTCTTT.

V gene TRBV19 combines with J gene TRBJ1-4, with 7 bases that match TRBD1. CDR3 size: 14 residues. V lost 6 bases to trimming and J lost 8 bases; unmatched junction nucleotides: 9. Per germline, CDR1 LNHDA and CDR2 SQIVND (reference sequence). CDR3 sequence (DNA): TGTGCCAGTAGACAACAGGGGTCAGGAGAAAAACTGTTTTTT. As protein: CASRQQGSGEKLFF.

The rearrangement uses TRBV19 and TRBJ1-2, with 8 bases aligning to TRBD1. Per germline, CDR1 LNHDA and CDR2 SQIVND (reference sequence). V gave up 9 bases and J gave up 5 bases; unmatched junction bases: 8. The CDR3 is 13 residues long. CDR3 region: CARREQGGYGYTF. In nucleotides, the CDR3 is TGTGCCAGGCGGGAACAGGGGGGATATGGCTACACCTTC.

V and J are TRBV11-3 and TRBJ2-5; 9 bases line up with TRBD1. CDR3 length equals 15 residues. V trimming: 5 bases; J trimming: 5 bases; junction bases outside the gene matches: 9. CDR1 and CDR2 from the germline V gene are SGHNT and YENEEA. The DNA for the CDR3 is TGTGCCAGCAGCCAACGACAGGGGGAGAGGGAGACCCAGTACTTC. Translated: CASSQRQGERETQYF.

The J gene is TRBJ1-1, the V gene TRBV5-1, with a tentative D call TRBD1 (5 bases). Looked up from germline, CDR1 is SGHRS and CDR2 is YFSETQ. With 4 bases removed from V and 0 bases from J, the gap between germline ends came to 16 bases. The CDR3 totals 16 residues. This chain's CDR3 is CASSPRGDNLNTEAFF. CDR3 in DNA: TGCGCCAGCAGCCCACGGGGGGATAATCTGAACACTGAAGCTTTCTTT.

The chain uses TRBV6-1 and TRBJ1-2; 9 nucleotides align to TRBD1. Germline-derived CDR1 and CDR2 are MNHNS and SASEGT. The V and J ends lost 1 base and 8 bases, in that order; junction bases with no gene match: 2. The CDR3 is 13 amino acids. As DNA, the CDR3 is TGTGCCAGCAGTGAAGGGACAGGGGTAGGCTACACCTTC. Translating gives CASSEGTGVGYTF.

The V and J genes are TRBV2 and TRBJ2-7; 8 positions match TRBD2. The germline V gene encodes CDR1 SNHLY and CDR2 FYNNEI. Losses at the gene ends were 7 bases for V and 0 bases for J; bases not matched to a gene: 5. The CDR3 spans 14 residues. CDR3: CASIERGSSYEQYF. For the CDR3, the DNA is TGTGCCAGCATCGAGCGGGGGAGCTCCTACGAGCAGTACTTC. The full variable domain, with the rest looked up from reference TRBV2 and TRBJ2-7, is EPEVTQTPSHQVTQMGQEVILRCVPISNHLYFYWYRQILGQKVEFLVSFYNNEISEKSEIFDDQFSVERPDGSNFTLKIRSTKLEDSAMYFCASIERGSSYEQYFGPGTRLTVT.

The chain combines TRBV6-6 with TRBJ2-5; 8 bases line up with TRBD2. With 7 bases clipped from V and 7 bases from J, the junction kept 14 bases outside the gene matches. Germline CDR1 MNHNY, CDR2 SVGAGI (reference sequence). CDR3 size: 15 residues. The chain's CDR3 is CASTSVAGLQVTQYF. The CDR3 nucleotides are TGTGCCAGCACGTCGGTAGCGGGACTCCAGGTGACCCAGTACTTC.

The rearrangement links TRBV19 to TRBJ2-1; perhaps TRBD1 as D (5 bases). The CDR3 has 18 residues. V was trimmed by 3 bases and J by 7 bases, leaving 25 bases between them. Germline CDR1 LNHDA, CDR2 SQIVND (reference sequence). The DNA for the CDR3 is TGTGCCAGTAGTATCTCGCTTCAGTTAAAGGGGATGGTAAATGAGCAGTTCTTC. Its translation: CASSISLQLKGMVNEQFF.

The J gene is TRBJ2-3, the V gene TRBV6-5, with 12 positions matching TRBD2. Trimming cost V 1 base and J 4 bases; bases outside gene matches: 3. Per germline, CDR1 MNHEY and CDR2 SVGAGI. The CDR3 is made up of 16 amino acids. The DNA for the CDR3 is TGTGCCAGCAGTTACTTGCCTAGCGGGGGGGCAGATACGCAGTATTTT. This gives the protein CASSYLPSGGADTQYF.

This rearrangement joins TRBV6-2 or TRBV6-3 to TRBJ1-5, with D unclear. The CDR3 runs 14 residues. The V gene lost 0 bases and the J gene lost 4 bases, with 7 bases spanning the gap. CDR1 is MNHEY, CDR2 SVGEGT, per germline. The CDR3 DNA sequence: TGTGCCAGCAGTTACTCAGCACCGAATCAGCCCCAGCATTTT. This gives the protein CASSYSAPNQPQHF.

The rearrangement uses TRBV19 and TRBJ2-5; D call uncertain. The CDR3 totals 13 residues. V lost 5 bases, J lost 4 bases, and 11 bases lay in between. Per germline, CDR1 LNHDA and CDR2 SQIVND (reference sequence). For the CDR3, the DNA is TGTGCCAGTAGTGGTTCGATCGGAGAGACCCAGTACTTC. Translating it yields CASSGSIGETQYF.

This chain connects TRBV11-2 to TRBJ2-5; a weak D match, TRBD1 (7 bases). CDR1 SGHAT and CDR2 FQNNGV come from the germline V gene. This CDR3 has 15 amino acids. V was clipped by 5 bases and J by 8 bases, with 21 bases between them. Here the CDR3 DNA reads TGTGCCAGCAGCCAGGGGGGCGTAAACATACCTACCCAGTACTTC. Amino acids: CASSQGGVNIPTQYF.

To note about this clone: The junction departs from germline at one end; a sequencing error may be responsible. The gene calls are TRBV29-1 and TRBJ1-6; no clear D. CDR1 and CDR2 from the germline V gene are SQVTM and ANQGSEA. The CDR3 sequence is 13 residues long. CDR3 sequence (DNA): TGCAGCGTTGAAGAAGGTCGAGGAGGACCTCCAATTTTT. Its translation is CSVEEGRGGPPIF.

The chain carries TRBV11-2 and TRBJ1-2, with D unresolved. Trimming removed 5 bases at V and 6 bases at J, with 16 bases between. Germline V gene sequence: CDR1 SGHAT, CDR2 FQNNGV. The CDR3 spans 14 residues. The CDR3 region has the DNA TGTGCCAGCAGCCATGTTCCTCCTCGGGATGGCTACACCTTC. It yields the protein CASSHVPPRDGYTF.